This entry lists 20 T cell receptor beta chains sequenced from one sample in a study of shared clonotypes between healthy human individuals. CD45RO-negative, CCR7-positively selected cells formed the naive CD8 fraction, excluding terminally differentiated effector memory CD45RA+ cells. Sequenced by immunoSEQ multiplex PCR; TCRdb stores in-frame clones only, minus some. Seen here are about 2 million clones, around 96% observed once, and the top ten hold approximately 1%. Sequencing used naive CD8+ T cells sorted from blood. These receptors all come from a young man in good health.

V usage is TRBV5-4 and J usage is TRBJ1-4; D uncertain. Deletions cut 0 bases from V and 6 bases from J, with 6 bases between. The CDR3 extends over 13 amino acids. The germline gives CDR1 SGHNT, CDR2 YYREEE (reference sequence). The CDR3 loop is CASSLAADEKLFF. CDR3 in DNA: TGTGCCAGCAGCTTGGCGGCAGATGAAAAACTGTTTTTT. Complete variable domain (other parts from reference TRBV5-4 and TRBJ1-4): ETGVTQSPTHLIKTRGQQVTLRCSSQSGHNTVSWYQQALGQGPQFIFQYYREEENGRGNFPPRFSGLQFPNYSSELNVNALELDDSALYLCASSLAADEKLFFGSGTQLSVL.

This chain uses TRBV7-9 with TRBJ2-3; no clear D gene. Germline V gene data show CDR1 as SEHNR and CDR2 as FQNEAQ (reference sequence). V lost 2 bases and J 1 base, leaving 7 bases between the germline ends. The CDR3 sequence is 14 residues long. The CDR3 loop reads CASSLPVGTDTQYF. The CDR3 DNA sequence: TGTGCCAGCAGCTTACCCGTTGGCACAGATACGCAGTATTTT. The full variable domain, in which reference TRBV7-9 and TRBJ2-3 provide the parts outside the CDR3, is DTGVSQNPRHKITKRGQNVTFRCDPISEHNRLYWYRQTLGQGPEFLTYFQNEAQLEKSRLLSDRFSAERPKGSFSTLEIQRTEQGDSAMYLCASSLPVGTDTQYFGPGTRLTVL.

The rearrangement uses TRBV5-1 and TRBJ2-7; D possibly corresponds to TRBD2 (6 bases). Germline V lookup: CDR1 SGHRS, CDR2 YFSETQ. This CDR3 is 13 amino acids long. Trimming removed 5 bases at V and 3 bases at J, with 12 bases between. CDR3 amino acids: CASRDPGVYEQYF. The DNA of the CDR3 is TGCGCCAGCAGGGATCCGGGAGTCTACGAGCAGTACTTC.

CDR3 sequence reads: CASSSLTYDIQYF. DNA for the CDR3: TGTGCCAGCAGTAGCCTTACTTATGACATTCAGTACTTC. The gene calls are TRBV28 and TRBJ2-4; D unresolved. Germline values: CDR1 MDHEN, CDR2 SYDVKM. This CDR3 region has 13 residues. Trimming removed 5 bases at V and 8 bases at J, with 13 bases between. Full variable domain (rest looked up from reference TRBV28 and TRBJ2-4): DVKVTQSSRYLVKRTGEKVFLECVQDMDHENMFWYRQDPGLGLRLIYFSYDVKMKEKGDIPEGYSVSREKKERFSLILESASTNQTSMYLCASSSLTYDIQYFGAGTRLSVL.

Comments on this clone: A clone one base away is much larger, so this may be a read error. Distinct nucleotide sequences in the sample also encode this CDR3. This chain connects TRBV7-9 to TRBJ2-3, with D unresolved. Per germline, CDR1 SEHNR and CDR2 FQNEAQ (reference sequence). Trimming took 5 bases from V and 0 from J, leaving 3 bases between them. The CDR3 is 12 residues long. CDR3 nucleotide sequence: TGTGCCAGCAGCCTTAGCACAGATACGCAGTATTTT. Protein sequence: CASSLSTDTQYF.

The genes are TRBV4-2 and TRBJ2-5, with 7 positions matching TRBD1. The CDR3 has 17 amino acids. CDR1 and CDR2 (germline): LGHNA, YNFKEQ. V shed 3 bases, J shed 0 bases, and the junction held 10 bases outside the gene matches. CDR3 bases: TGTGCCAGCAGCCAGGGGTGGGCAGGGGGAGACCAAGAGACCCAGTACTTC. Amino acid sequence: CASSQGWAGGDQETQYF.

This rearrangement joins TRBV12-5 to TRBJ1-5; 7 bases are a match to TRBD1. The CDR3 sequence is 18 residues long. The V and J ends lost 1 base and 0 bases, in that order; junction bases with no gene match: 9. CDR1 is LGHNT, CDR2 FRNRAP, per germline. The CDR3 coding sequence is TGTGCTAGTGGTTTGGCTCTCGACAGGGAGAATAGCAATCAGCCCCAGCATTTT. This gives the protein CASGLALDRENSNQPQHF.

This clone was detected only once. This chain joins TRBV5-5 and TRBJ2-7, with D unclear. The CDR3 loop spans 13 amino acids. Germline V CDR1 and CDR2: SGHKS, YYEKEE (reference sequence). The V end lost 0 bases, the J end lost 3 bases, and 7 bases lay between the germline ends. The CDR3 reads CASSLAAIYEQYF. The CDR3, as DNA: TGTGCCAGCAGCTTGGCCGCGATCTACGAGCAGTACTTC.

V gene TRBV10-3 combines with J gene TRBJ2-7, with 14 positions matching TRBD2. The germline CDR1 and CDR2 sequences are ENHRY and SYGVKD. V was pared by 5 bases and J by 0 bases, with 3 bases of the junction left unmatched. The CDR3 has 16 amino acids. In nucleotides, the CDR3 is TGTGCCATCAGTCCCGGGACTAGCGGGAGCTCCTACGAGCAGTACTTC. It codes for CAISPGTSGSSYEQYF.

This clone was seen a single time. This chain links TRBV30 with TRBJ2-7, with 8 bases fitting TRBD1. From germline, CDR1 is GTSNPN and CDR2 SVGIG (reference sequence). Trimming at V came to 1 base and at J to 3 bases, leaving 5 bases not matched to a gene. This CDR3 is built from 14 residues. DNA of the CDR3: TGTGCCTGGAGTGGCCCCGGGACAGGCTACGAGCAGTACTTC. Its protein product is CAWSGPGTGYEQYF.

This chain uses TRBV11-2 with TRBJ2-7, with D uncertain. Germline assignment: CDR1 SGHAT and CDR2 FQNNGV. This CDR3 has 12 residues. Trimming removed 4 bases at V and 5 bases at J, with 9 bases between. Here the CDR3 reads CASSSLGDEQYF. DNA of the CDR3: TGTGCCAGCAGCTCCCTCGGCGACGAGCAGTACTTC.

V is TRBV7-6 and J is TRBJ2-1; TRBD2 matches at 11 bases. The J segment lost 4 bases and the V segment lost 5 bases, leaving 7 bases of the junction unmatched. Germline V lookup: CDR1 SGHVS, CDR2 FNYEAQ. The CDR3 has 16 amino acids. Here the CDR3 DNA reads TGTGCCAGCAGCCAGGGTGGACTAGCGGGTTACAATGAGCAGTTCTTC. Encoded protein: CASSQGGLAGYNEQFF.

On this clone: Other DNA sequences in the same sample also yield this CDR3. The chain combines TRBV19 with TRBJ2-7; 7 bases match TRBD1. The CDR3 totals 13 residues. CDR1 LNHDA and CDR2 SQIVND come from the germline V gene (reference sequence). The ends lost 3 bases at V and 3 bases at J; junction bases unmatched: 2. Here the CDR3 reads CASSIGDSYEQYF. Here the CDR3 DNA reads TGTGCCAGTAGTATTGGGGACAGCTACGAGCAGTACTTC.

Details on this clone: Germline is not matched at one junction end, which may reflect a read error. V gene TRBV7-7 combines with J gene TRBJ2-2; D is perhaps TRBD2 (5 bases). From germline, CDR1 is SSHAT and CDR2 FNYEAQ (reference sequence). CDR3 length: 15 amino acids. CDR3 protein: CASSLGDPRPGELFF. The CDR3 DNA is TGTGCTAGCAGCTTGGGAGACCCTCGGCCCGGGGAGCTGTTTTTT.

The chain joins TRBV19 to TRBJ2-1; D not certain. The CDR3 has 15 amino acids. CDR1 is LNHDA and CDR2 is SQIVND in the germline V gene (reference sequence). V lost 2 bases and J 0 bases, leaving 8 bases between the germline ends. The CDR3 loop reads CASSILPSSYNEQFF. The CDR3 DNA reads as TGTGCCAGTAGTATACTCCCAAGCTCCTACAATGAGCAGTTCTTC.

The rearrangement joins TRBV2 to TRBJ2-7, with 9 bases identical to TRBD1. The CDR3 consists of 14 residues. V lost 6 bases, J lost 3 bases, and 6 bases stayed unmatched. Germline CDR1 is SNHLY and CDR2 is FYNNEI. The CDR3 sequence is CASSRQGEGYEQYF. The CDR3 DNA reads TGTGCCAGCAGCAGACAGGGGGAAGGCTACGAGCAGTACTTC.

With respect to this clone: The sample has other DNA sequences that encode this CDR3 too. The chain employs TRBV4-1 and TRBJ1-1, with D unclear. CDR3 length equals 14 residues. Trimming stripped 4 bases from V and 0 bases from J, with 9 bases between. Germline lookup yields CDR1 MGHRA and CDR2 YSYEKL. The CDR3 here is CASSPRQLNTEAFF. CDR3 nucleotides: TGCGCCAGCAGCCCCCGCCAGTTGAACACTGAAGCTTTCTTT.

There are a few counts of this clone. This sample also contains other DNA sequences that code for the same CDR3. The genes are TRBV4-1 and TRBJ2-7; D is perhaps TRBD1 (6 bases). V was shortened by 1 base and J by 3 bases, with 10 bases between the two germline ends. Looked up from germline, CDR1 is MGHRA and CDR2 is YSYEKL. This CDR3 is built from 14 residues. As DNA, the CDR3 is TGCGCCAGCAGCCAAGTGAACAGGGACTACGAGCAGTACTTC. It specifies CASSQVNRDYEQYF.

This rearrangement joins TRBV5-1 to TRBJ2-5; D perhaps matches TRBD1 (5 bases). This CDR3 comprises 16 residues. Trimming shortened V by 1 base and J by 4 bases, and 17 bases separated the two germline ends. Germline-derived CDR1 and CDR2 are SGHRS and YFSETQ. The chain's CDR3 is CASSLFGQGGAETQYF. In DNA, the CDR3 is TGCGCCAGCAGCTTGTTCGGGCAGGGCGGTGCAGAGACCCAGTACTTC.

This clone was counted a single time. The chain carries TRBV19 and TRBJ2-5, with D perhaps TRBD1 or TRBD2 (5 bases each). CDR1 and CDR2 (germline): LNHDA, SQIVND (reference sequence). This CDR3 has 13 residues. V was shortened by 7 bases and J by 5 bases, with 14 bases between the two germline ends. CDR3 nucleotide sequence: TGTGCCAGTACTGGGACCTCAGGGGAGACCCAGTACTTC. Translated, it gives CASTGTSGETQYF.